This entry features one TCR beta chain sequence. The CDR3 consists of 16 residues. V lost 0 bases, J lost 8 bases, and 7 bases stayed unmatched. From the 5' RACE reads, TCRdb called clonotypes with MiXCR, one entry per CDR3 protein. The data show fewer than 250,000 distinct CDR3 sequences, approximately 20% seen once. The data belong to a study of T-cell memory formation after mild COVID-19. The chain recombines TRBV12-3 or TRBV12-4 with TRBJ1-1; the match to TRBD1 covers 12 bases. The clonotype originates from an adult woman who had mild COVID-19 (a few samples of this study predate the infection). Cell type and time point are not known. Sequencing was performed on PBMCs or a T cell subset sorted from them (not recorded which). Here the CDR3 DNA reads TGTGCCAGCAGTTTAGCTGGGCCGGGACAGGGGGCGGAAGCTTTCTTT. This translates into CASSLAGPGQGAEAFF.